This T cell receptor beta chain was recorded in a study of OX40 agonist ivuxolimab in advanced cancers. About the study: The patients got ivuxolimab, which is an agonistic anti-OX40 (CD134) antibody. Overall study results and limits: The authors did not determine the antigen specificity of the expanded peripheral T cells. Blood T cells, both CD4+ and CD8+, expanded clonally by week 6 at 0.1 to 3.0 mg/kg.

This CDR3 is built from 16 residues. After removal of 1 base from V and 4 bases from J, the junction contained 4 bases not matched to a gene. CDR1 and CDR2 (germline): WSHSY, SAAADI. Regarding this clone: The antigen is not known.

Sequenced by immunoSEQ multiplex PCR; TCRdb stores in-frame clones only, minus some. The table shows roughly 140,000 clones, with 94% occurring only once. The source was CD4+ or CD8+ T cells sorted from blood, collected in a trial of the OX40 agonist ivuxolimab. The rearrangement joins TRBV10-2 to TRBJ1-5; 10 bases match TRBD1. This receptor was obtained from an adult with an advanced solid tumor such as melanoma, head and neck, liver or kidney cancer. CDR3 in DNA: TGCGCCAGCAGTGAGTTGAGGACAGGGGGTAATCAGCCCCAGCATTTT. Protein sequence: CASSELRTGGNQPQHF.